The next 32 T cell receptor beta chains were all read from a single sample in a study of PD-1 blockade in classical Hodgkin lymphoma. Each patient's relapse followed autologous stem cell transplantation, and brentuximab vedotin exposure varied. TCRdb keeps only in-frame clones here, not all; method: immunoSEQ multiplex PCR. This table has 35,000 to 55,000 clones, approximately 70% appearing once. The input for sequencing was peripheral blood mononuclear cells (PBMCs), taken before the second cycle of nivolumab. The receptors were gathered from a human donor with classical Hodgkin lymphoma.

V and J are TRBV7-9 and TRBJ2-6, with TRBD1 as a possible D gene (6 bases). The V and J ends lost 4 bases and 0 bases respectively, with 16 bases between them. CDR3 size: 18 residues. CDR1 and CDR2 from the germline V gene are SEHNR and FQNEAQ (reference sequence). The CDR3 sequence: CASSSVGGPSSGANVLTF. CDR3 sequence (DNA): TGTGCCAGCAGCTCAGTAGGGGGTCCTAGCTCTGGGGCCAACGTCCTGACTTTC.

The J gene is TRBJ2-1, the V gene TRBV2, with D possibly TRBD2 on 5 matching bases. This CDR3 spans 13 amino acids. CDR1 is SNHLY and CDR2 is FYNNEI in the germline V gene. V lost 2 bases, J lost 5 bases, and 7 bases lay in between. The CDR3 coding sequence is TGTGCCAGCAGTGAATCGGGGAACAATGAGCAGTTCTTC. The encoded protein is CASSESGNNEQFF.

The V and J genes are TRBV27 and TRBJ1-5, with D maybe TRBD1 (6 bases). The CDR3 has 15 residues. Germline V CDR1 and CDR2: MNHEY, SMNVEV (reference sequence). Trimming cost V 5 bases and J 1 base, with 12 bases left between them. CDR3 region: CASSLGGRSNQPQHF. The CDR3 nucleotides are TGTGCCAGCAGTCTCGGGGGCCGGAGCAATCAGCCCCAGCATTTT.

DNA of the CDR3: TGTGCCAGCAGCCCTGTTGGCAGTTCAGGGGAAACTGAAGCTTTCTTT. The encoded protein is CASSPVGSSGETEAFF. This chain connects TRBV5-6 to TRBJ1-1; D might be TRBD1 (6 bases). The CDR3 spans 16 residues. The germline V gene encodes CDR1 SGHDT and CDR2 YYEEEE. V lost 4 bases, J lost 5 bases, and 21 bases lay in between.

This clone came up a few times. The V call is TRBV10-3, the J call TRBJ1-1; D is undetermined. Trimming took off 6 bases at V and 1 base at J, with 6 bases between the two ends. CDR1 and CDR2 (germline): ENHRY, SYGVKD. The CDR3 extends over 12 amino acids. DNA for the CDR3: TGTGCCATCAGGGCAGGGAACACTGAAGCTTTCTTT. Translation gives CAIRAGNTEAFF.

The sample holds a few counts of this clone. This chain links TRBV5-6 with TRBJ2-2; 11 positions match TRBD1. The CDR3 is 14 residues long. J was trimmed by 7 bases and V by 4 bases; bases with no gene match: 3. The germline CDR1 and CDR2 sequences are SGHDT and YYEEEE. CDR3 bases: TGTGCCAGCAGCGGACAGGGGGCGTACGGGGAGCTGTTTTTT. This encodes CASSGQGAYGELFF.

The sample holds a few counts of this clone. The V gene is TRBV7-8, the J gene TRBJ1-6; D is unclear. The CDR3 runs to 12 residues. Germline CDR1 is SGHVS and CDR2 is FQNEAQ. Trimming stripped 1 base from V and 8 bases from J, with 3 bases between. CDR3 DNA sequence: TGTGCCAGCAGCTTAGGGGATTCACCCCTCCACTTT. Residues: CASSLGDSPLHF.

The chain combines TRBV7-2 with TRBJ1-3; perhaps TRBD1 as D (5 bases). Trimming removed 3 bases at V and 4 bases at J, with 10 bases between. This CDR3 region has 14 residues. CDR1 and CDR2 from the germline V gene are SGHTA and FQGNSA. CDR3 region: CASSLGPGGNTIYF. CDR3 coding DNA: TGTGCCAGCAGCTTGGGACCGGGAGGAAACACCATATATTTT.

The V gene is TRBV6-1, the J gene TRBJ2-2; D is perhaps TRBD1 (6 bases). Germline V gene sequence: CDR1 MNHNS, CDR2 SASEGT. V lost 2 bases and J lost 9, with 13 bases in between. The CDR3 has 14 amino acids. The CDR3 protein is CASSEQVQGRELFF. For the CDR3, the DNA is TGTGCCAGCAGTGAACAAGTACAGGGTAGGGAGCTGTTTTTT.

The sample holds a few counts of this clone. This chain's CDR3 is CAGRGQGAREQYF. CDR3 nucleotides: TGTGCCGGCCGGGGACAGGGGGCGCGGGAGCAGTACTTC. The V call is TRBV18, the J call TRBJ2-7; TRBD1 aligns across 12 bases. Looked up from germline, CDR1 is KGHSH and CDR2 is LQKENI. The V gene end was trimmed by 11 bases and the J gene end by 7 bases; junction bases not matched to a gene: 9. This CDR3 is built from 13 residues.

The chain recombines TRBV27 with TRBJ2-5; D unclear. Germline V gene lookup returns CDR1 MNHEY and CDR2 SMNVEV (reference sequence). The V gene lost 1 base and the J gene lost 2 bases, with 11 bases spanning the gap. The CDR3 loop spans 15 amino acids. CDR3 coding DNA: TGTGCCAGCAGTTTATTGGGCAGTACGCAAGAGACCCAGTACTTC. Residues: CASSLLGSTQETQYF.

The rearrangement links TRBV9 to TRBJ2-3, with 8 bases that match TRBD2. Trimming took 0 bases from V and 3 from J; bases not matched to a gene: 3. This CDR3 is 15 amino acids long. Germline V gives CDR1 SGDLS, CDR2 YYNGEE. CDR3 nucleotides: TGTGCCAGCAGCGTAGTAGGCGGGGGGACAGATACGCAGTATTTT. Translating gives CASSVVGGGTDTQYF.

The chain has TRBV4-3 and TRBJ2-1; no clear D gene. CDR1 and CDR2 from the germline V gene are LGHNA and YSLEER. The CDR3 runs to 13 residues. Trimming removed 0 bases at V and 8 bases at J, with 8 bases between. This chain's CDR3 is CASSQDRRHEQFF. CDR3 in DNA: TGCGCCAGCAGCCAAGACAGGCGCCATGAGCAGTTCTTC.

Only a few counts were recorded for this clone. This sequence joins TRBV15 and TRBJ1-5; D not certain. The CDR3 totals 14 residues. V dropped 0 bases and J dropped 3 bases, with 6 bases sitting between them. CDR1 is LNHNV, CDR2 YYDKDF, per germline (reference sequence). As DNA, the CDR3 is TGTGCCACCAGCAGAGATCAGGTCAATCAGCCCCAGCATTTT. It translates to CATSRDQVNQPQHF. Supplemented by reference TRBV15 and TRBJ1-5, the full variable domain reads DAMVIQNPRYQVTQFGKPVTLSCSQTLNHNVMYWYQQKSSQAPKLLFHYYDKDFNNEADTPDNFQSRRPNTSFCFLDIRSPGLGDTAMYLCATSRDQVNQPQHFGDGTRLSIL.

This chain links TRBV6-1 with TRBJ2-7, with 11 bases that match TRBD2. Germline V gives CDR1 MNHNS, CDR2 SASEGT. CDR3 size: 16 residues. The J segment lost 0 bases and the V segment lost 3 bases, leaving 4 bases of the junction unmatched. The CDR3 bases are TGTGCCAGCAGTGAGACACTAGCGGGAGCCTCCTACGAGCAGTACTTC. Its translation: CASSETLAGASYEQYF.

The chain recombines TRBV30 with TRBJ2-7, with D possibly TRBD1 on 6 matching bases. The germline V gene has CDR1 GTSNPN and CDR2 SVGIG (reference sequence). The CDR3 is 14 residues long. V was shortened by 2 bases and J by 5 bases, with 16 bases between the two germline ends. The CDR3 sequence: CAWSSPPGTNEQYF. The CDR3 DNA reads as TGTGCCTGGAGTTCCCCCCCCGGGACAAACGAGCAGTACTTC.

The DNA for the CDR3 is TGTGCCAGCTCACCGGGGCAGCTCTACGAGCAGTACTTC. It specifies CASSPGQLYEQYF. The chain uses TRBV18 and TRBJ2-7; perhaps TRBD1 as D (5 bases). The V end was cut by 3 bases, the J end by 3 bases, with 9 bases between. The length of the CDR3 is 13 residues. Looked up from germline, CDR1 is KGHSH and CDR2 is LQKENI.

This clone occurred a few times. The J gene is TRBJ1-3, the V gene TRBV7-6; D possibly corresponds to TRBD1 (5 bases). The germline V and J ends were trimmed by 1 base and 1 base, with 14 bases remaining between them. CDR1 and CDR2 from the germline V gene are SGHVS and FNYEAQ. This CDR3 is 17 amino acids long. The CDR3 DNA reads as TGTGCCAGCAGCTTAGTGGCTTCGGGGACGTCTGGAAACACCATATATTTT. Translated, it gives CASSLVASGTSGNTIYF.

The chain employs TRBV28 and TRBJ1-6; D is undetermined. Trimming left V 4 bases short and J 10 bases short, with 14 bases between. From germline, CDR1 is MDHEN and CDR2 SYDVKM. The CDR3 consists of 14 residues. This chain's CDR3 is CASSSGSRWSPLHF. CDR3 coding DNA: TGTGCCAGCAGTTCGGGCTCCCGATGGTCACCCCTCCACTTT.

This clone was detected once. V and J are TRBV6-4 and TRBJ1-1; D is uncertain. CDR3 length: 15 residues. V lost 4 bases and J lost 1, with 13 bases in between. CDR1 MRHNA and CDR2 SNTAGT come from the germline V gene. The CDR3 DNA sequence: TGTGCCAGCAGTGCCTCCGGGAGGGAGAACACTGAAGCTTTCTTT. It yields the protein CASSASGRENTEAFF.

J is TRBJ2-3 and V is TRBV18, with D possibly TRBD1 on 5 matching bases. V gave up 2 bases and J gave up 5 bases, with 11 bases separating them. Germline-derived CDR1 and CDR2 are KGHSH and LQKENI. The CDR3 is 14 residues long. The CDR3 loop reads CASSPRPRGDTQYF. The CDR3, as DNA: TGTGCCAGCTCACCAAGGCCTAGGGGAGATACGCAGTATTTT.

In this sample, this clone turned up once. The J gene is TRBJ2-1, the V gene TRBV27; D could derive from TRBD1 or TRBD2 (5 bases each). Trimming shortened V by 5 bases and J by 13 bases, and 21 bases separated the two germline ends. CDR1 is MNHEY and CDR2 is SMNVEV in the germline V gene (reference sequence). The CDR3 length is 14 residues. CDR3 protein: CASSTTDFTGRQFF. Here the CDR3 DNA reads TGTGCCAGCAGTACCACAGACTTTACGGGACGTCAGTTCTTC.

This sequence joins TRBV25-1 and TRBJ1-2; 7 bases are a match to TRBD1. Germline assignment: CDR1 MGHDK and CDR2 SYGVNS. With 4 bases clipped from V and 4 bases from J, the junction kept 6 bases outside the gene matches. The CDR3 length is 14 residues. The DNA for the CDR3 is TGTGCCAGCAGTGCTCAGGGGGGGATCTATGGCTACACCTTC. Translated, it gives CASSAQGGIYGYTF.

This clone was seen once. The chain recombines TRBV5-1 with TRBJ2-7; 9 nucleotides match TRBD2. The CDR3 is made up of 16 amino acids. Unmatched junction bases numbered 8, after V lost 4 bases and J lost 0 bases. Germline V gives CDR1 SGHRS, CDR2 YFSETQ. This CDR3 is CASSPGLAGYSYEQYF. As DNA, the CDR3 is TGCGCCAGCAGCCCTGGGCTAGCGGGGTACTCCTACGAGCAGTACTTC.

This clone was seen ten or more times. This chain uses TRBV7-9 with TRBJ2-6; TRBD2 matches 7 bases. This CDR3 spans 17 amino acids. Germline V gene lookup returns CDR1 SEHNR and CDR2 FQNEAQ (reference sequence). The ends lost 8 bases at V and 0 bases at J; junction bases unmatched: 10. CDR3 amino acids: CASVLSGSISGANVLTF. DNA for the CDR3: TGTGCCAGCGTCCTTAGCGGGTCCATCTCTGGGGCCAACGTCCTGACTTTC. Together with reference TRBV7-9 and TRBJ2-6, the CDR3 gives the full variable domain: DTGVSQNPRHKITKRGQNVTFRCDPISEHNRLYWYRQTLGQGPEFLTYFQNEAQLEKSRLLSDRFSAERPKGSFSTLEIQRTEQGDSAMYLCASVLSGSISGANVLTFGAGSRLTVL.

This clone was detected once. This chain joins TRBV28 and TRBJ1-2, with TRBD1 matching over 8 bases. The V gene end was trimmed by 5 bases and the J gene end by 8 bases; junction bases not matched to a gene: 13. This CDR3 is 15 amino acids long. Per germline, CDR1 MDHEN and CDR2 SYDVKM. The CDR3 is CASSLRQGRGGGYTF. The CDR3 DNA sequence: TGTGCCAGCAGTCTCCGACAGGGGAGGGGCGGAGGCTACACCTTC.

This clone was detected only once. V and J are TRBV9 and TRBJ1-3; D ambiguous. From germline, CDR1 is SGDLS and CDR2 YYNGEE. This CDR3 spans 15 amino acids. V shed 2 bases and J shed 0 bases, with 9 bases lying between them. CDR3 sequence: CASSVRGDSGNTIYF. The CDR3 coding sequence is TGTGCCAGCAGCGTCAGAGGAGACTCTGGAAACACCATATATTTT.

The CDR3 coding sequence is TGTGCCAGCAGCTTGATGGCACAGGGGAACACTGAAGCTTTCTTT. It yields the protein CASSLMAQGNTEAFF. The chain uses TRBV5-5 and TRBJ1-1, with D possibly being TRBD1 (6 bases). Germline V CDR1 and CDR2: SGHKS, YYEKEE (reference sequence). Trimming took 1 base from V and 1 from J, leaving 11 bases between them. This CDR3 comprises 15 residues.

V is TRBV7-2 and J is TRBJ2-1; D is uncertain. The CDR3 runs 14 residues. The V and J ends lost 3 bases and 2 bases respectively, with 8 bases between them. The germline V gene has CDR1 SGHTA and CDR2 FQGNSA. Here the CDR3 DNA reads TGTGCCAGCAGCTTGGTTCCTGCCTACAATGAGCAGTTCTTC. This codes for CASSLVPAYNEQFF.

This clone ranks as medium-sized (0.01 to 0.1%). The chain couples TRBV14 to TRBJ1-2; no reliable D call. CDR1 SGHDN and CDR2 FVKESK come from the germline V gene. This CDR3 is built from 16 residues. The V gene lost 0 bases and the J gene lost 3 bases, with 14 bases spanning the gap. The CDR3: CASSQEYPDFYYGYTF. The CDR3 DNA sequence: TGTGCCAGCAGCCAAGAATACCCGGACTTCTACTATGGCTACACCTTC.

The V gene is TRBV28, the J gene TRBJ2-1; TRBD1 might be the D (6 bases). Germline V gene sequence: CDR1 MDHEN, CDR2 SYDVKM. The CDR3 contains 13 residues. V was clipped by 6 bases and J by 3 bases, with 9 bases between them. The CDR3 loop reads CASSTTGYNEQFF. CDR3 coding DNA: TGTGCCAGCAGCACGACAGGCTACAATGAGCAGTTCTTC.

V and J are TRBV5-1 and TRBJ2-3; 7 bases are a match to TRBD2. The CDR3 spans 16 residues. CDR1 SGHRS and CDR2 YFSETQ come from the germline V gene. Trimming removed 0 bases from V and 4 bases from J; junction bases left unmatched: 8. The CDR3 sequence is CASSLELTGGADTQYF. CDR3 DNA sequence: TGCGCCAGCAGCTTGGAGCTAACGGGGGGTGCAGATACGCAGTATTTT.